Listed below are T cell receptor beta chains from one sample, sequenced in a study of shared clonotypes between healthy human individuals. Clones were sequenced by immunoSEQ multiplex PCR, and TCRdb holds only the in-frame ones, with some missing. Here the sample spans 2 million to 2.5 million clones, approximately 93% being singletons. The specimen was naive CD4+ T cells from PBMCs. The receptors originated from a man younger than 35 in good health. Some clones in this sample may be carry-over from other donors' samples. The CDR3 runs from the conserved cysteine through the conserved F or W. A D gene is named only where the DNA matches it firmly. A row's size may be missing; if present it is once, few, many or a size class.

TRBJ2-1	TRBV7-6	once	NA	TGTGCCAGCAGCTTAGAGACAGACTCCTACAATGAGCAGTTCTTC	CASSLETDSYNEQFF
TRBJ1-1	TRBV5-1	NA	NA	TGCGCCAGCAGCTGGGTGGGGGGTACGAACACTGAAGCTTTCTTT	CASSWVGGTNTEAFF
TRBJ2-2	TRBV18	once	NA	TGTGCCAGCTCACCAAATCCCACCGGGGAGCTGTTTTTT	CASSPNPTGELFF
TRBJ2-1	TRBV6-5	NA	TRBD2	TGTGCCAGCAGTTACCGTAGCGGGAATGAGCAGTTCTTC	CASSYRSGNEQFF
TRBJ2-3	TRBV7-2	NA	TRBD2	TGTGCCAGCAGCTTGAGCGGGAGGTGGGTGGAGTATTTT	CASSLSGRWVEYF
TRBJ2-1	TRBV18	NA	NA	TGTGCCAGCTCACCAAAGGACGAGCAGTTCTTC	CASSPKDEQFF
TRBJ2-3	TRBV10-1	NA	TRBD2	TGCGCCAGCAGTGAGCTTGGGACTAGCGGGAGAAACACAGATACGCAGTATTTT	CASSELGTSGRNTDTQYF
TRBJ2-2	TRBV6-1	NA	NA	TGTGCCAGCAGTGGGGACCTAACCGGGGAGCTGTTTTTT	CASSGDLTGELFF
TRBJ2-7	TRBV13	NA	NA	TGTGCCAGCAGCTCCAGGGCCTGGTACGAGCAGTACTTC	CASSSRAWYEQYF
TRBJ1-5	TRBV7-3	NA	TRBD1	TGTGCCAGCAGCCGCAGACAGGGGGGCAATCAGCCCCAGCATTTT	CASSRRQGGNQPQHF
TRBJ2-7	TRBV6-4	NA	NA	TGTGCCAGCGGGGCCCCCACCCCCTACGAGCAGTACTTC	CASGAPTPYEQYF
TRBJ1-2	TRBV29-1	NA	NA	TGCAGCGTTGTACCCTATGTTTCGGGGGCCCATTCTTTC	CSVVPYVSGAHSF
TRBJ2-5	TRBV7-3	once	TRBD2	TGTGCCAGCAGCTTATATAGCGGGAGGGCGGGGGAGACCCAGTACTTC	CASSLYSGRAGETQYF
TRBJ1-5	TRBV5-5	once	NA	TGTGCCAGCAGCTCCTCTGGTCAGCCCCAGCATTTT	CASSSSGQPQHF
TRBJ2-5	TRBV4-1	once	NA	TGCGCCAGCAGCCGGGAAGGAGGGTCGGAAGGGACCCAGTACTTC	CASSREGGSEGTQYF
TRBJ2-3	TRBV18	NA	NA	TGTGCCAGCTCATTACACAGGGACAGCACAGATACGCAGTATTTT	CASSLHRDSTDTQYF
TRBJ1-1	TRBV28	NA	NA	TGTGCCAGCAGTTTAGTCGCTTCCGAAGCTTTCTTT	CASSLVASEAFF
TRBJ2-2	TRBV27	NA	TRBD2	TGTGCCAGCAGTCAGATAATTAGCGGGAGGGCCAACACCGGGGAGCTGTTTTTT	CASSQIISGRANTGELFF
TRBJ2-1	TRBV9	NA	NA	TGTGCCAGCAGCGTGGACTTCTACAATGAGCAGTTCTTC	CASSVDFYNEQFF
TRBJ2-7	TRBV5-6	NA	NA	TGTGCCAGCAGCTTACGAGGGACGGGCTCCTACGAGCAGTACTTC	CASSLRGTGSYEQYF
TRBJ1-3	TRBV7-3	NA	TRBD1	TGTGCCAGCAGCCGACAGGGCCGAAACACCATATATTTT	CASSRQGRNTIYF
TRBJ2-1	TRBV7-2	NA	TRBD1	TGTGCCAGCAGCCTACGGACAGGGACAGTTAGAGAGCAGTTCTTC	CASSLRTGTVREQFF
TRBJ1-3	TRBV18	NA	NA	TGTGCCAGCTCACCTGGACAGATCTCTGGAAACACCATATATTTT	CASSPGQISGNTIYF
TRBJ1-1	TRBV27	NA	NA	TGTGCCAGCAAGGGAGCCCCCCCTTGGGCAGGGCGGATGAACACTGAAGCTTTCTTT	CASKGAPPWAGRMNTEAFF
TRBJ1-1	TRBV6-1	NA	NA	TGTGCCAGCATGGCCGTACTGCTGAACACTGAAGCTTTCTTT	CASMAVLLNTEAFF
TRBJ1-2	TRBV4-2	NA	NA	TGTGCCAGCAGCCTAACCCCGGACGGGCGCTATGGCTACACCTTC	CASSLTPDGRYGYTF
TRBJ2-3	TRBV6-5	NA	TRBD1	TGTGCCAGCAGGAGACAGGGCTCCGCAGATACGCAGTATTTT	CASRRQGSADTQYF
TRBJ2-7	TRBV18	NA	TRBD2	TGTGCCAGCTCACGTATGGTAGCGGGAGACTCGGACGAGCAGTACTTC	CASSRMVAGDSDEQYF
TRBJ2-3	TRBV18	NA	NA	TGTGCCAGCTCACCACGGTTGGAGACAGATACGCAGTATTTT	CASSPRLETDTQYF
TRBJ2-7	TRBV28	NA	NA	TGTGCCAGCAGTCACTCAGGGGTAGGCTTGGGCGAGCAGTACTTC	CASSHSGVGLGEQYF
TRBJ2-6	TRBV27	NA	NA	TGTGCCAGCAGTTTCAGTCAGGGCTCTGGGGCCAACGTCCTGACTTTC	CASSFSQGSGANVLTF
TRBJ1-4	TRBV11-1	NA	NA	TGTGCCAGCAGCATTCTGGGTCAAGGGAAGTCAACTAATGAAAAACTGTTTTTT	CASSILGQGKSTNEKLFF
TRBJ2-7	TRBV27	once	NA	TGTGCCAGCAGCCCCGGACGGAGTCCATCCTACGAGCAGTACTTC	CASSPGRSPSYEQYF
TRBJ2-7	TRBV15	NA	NA	TGTGCCACCAGGACACGACTTACCGACCACGAGCAGTACTTC	CATRTRLTDHEQYF
TRBJ1-2	TRBV6-6	NA	NA	TGTGCCAGCAGTGTAGTAGTGGGCTATGGCTACACCTTC	CASSVVVGYGYTF
TRBJ1-2	TRBV19	few	NA	TGTGCCAGTCACCCCAGGGACGGACATCGCTTCGGCTACACCTTC	CASHPRDGHRFGYTF
TRBJ1-2	TRBV4-1	NA	TRBD1	TGCGCCAGCAGCCAAGACCCCAGGGGGCGAGAATCCTATGGCTACACCTTC	CASSQDPRGRESYGYTF
TRBJ1-3	TRBV5-1	NA	NA	TGCGCCAGCAGCTTGTCGGATGGACCCGGCGGAAACACCATATATTTT	CASSLSDGPGGNTIYF
TRBJ2-2	TRBV4-2	NA	TRBD2	TGTGCCAGCAGCCAAGGACTAGCGGTCCACACCGGGGAGCTGTTTTTT	CASSQGLAVHTGELFF
TRBJ2-3	TRBV19	NA	TRBD2	TGTGCCAGCCACCAGGGACTAGCATCGAATACGCAGTATTTT	CASHQGLASNTQYF
TRBJ2-7	TRBV11-2	NA	NA	TGTGCCAGCAGCTTAACCCGTTACTACGAGCAGTACTTC	CASSLTRYYEQYF
TRBJ2-5	TRBV4-1	once	TRBD1	TGCGCCAGCAGCCAAGATCGGACAGGGGAAGAGACCCAGTACTTC	CASSQDRTGEETQYF
TRBJ1-2	TRBV6-6	NA	NA	TGTGCCAGTATGGAGATCGGAGACTACACCTTC	CASMEIGDYTF
TRBJ2-5	TRBV28	once	TRBD2	TGTGCCAGCACCATACGGGAGGCCCAAGAGACCCAGTACTTC	CASTIREAQETQYF
TRBJ1-1	TRBV5-8	NA	NA	TGTGCCAGCAGCTTGGGGGGCAGCTTGAACACTGAAGCTTTCTTT	CASSLGGSLNTEAFF
TRBJ2-7	TRBV5-1	NA	TRBD1	TGCGCCAGCAGCTTTAAGGGGGCGACGTGGGAGCAGTACTTC	CASSFKGATWEQYF
TRBJ2-1	TRBV12-5	NA	TRBD2	TGTGCTAGTGGTTTTCAACTAGCGCCCTCCTACAATGAGCAGTTCTTC	CASGFQLAPSYNEQFF
TRBJ2-3	TRBV5-4	NA	TRBD2	TGTGCCAGCAGCTCGGGACTAGCGGGAGGTGGGGGAGCAAGCACAGATACGCAGTATTTT	CASSSGLAGGGGASTDTQYF
TRBJ2-1	TRBV28	NA	TRBD2	TGTGCCAGCAGTTTGGCGGGGGGCGTCCGGGATGAGCAGTTCTTC	CASSLAGGVRDEQFF
TRBJ2-3	TRBV5-1	NA	NA	TGCGCCAGCAGCTTCGCAGGGATAACAGATACGCAGTATTTT	CASSFAGITDTQYF